This T cell receptor (beta chain) came from a study of graft-versus-host responses after intestinal transplantation. Study in general: Among the recipients, all got anti-thymocyte globulin induction and then tacrolimus and steroids for two to four years. General study findings and limits: There were GvH clones found in recipient marrow, and some of them appeared first in ileum or blood. Peak GvH clone levels in circulation were associated with early post-transplant HvG declines. The presence of high graft-versus-host to host-versus-graft clonal ratios in allografts characterized patients with graft-donor T cell macrochimerism.

Trimming stripped 0 bases from V and 5 bases from J, with 6 bases between. Germline V gene data show CDR1 as SGHRS and CDR2 as YFSETQ. The CDR3 extends over 12 amino acids. Points on this clone: Its antigen is unidentified. At the DNA level, this CDR3 is encoded by other sequences in the same sample as well.

Clones were read by immunoSEQ multiplex PCR, and TCRdb kept only the in-frame ones, dropping some. In the table there are about 9,500 clones, approximately 87% of which are singletons. The sequencing used PBMCs, collected more than 230 days after intestinal transplant. The chain links TRBV5-1 to TRBJ2-7; D call uncertain. The sequence was collected from a human patient who received an intestinal transplant, so some T cells may come from the graft donor. DNA of the CDR3: TGCGCCAGCAGCTTGGGGAGAGACGAGCAGTACTTC. This sequence encodes CASSLGRDEQYF.